This entry lists 20 T cell receptor beta chains sequenced from one sample in a study of blood T cell repertoires in COVID-19 (dated by TCRdb to about 2020). The library was built by means of the immunoSEQ multiplex PCR assay. The source is immuneACCESS, and TCRdb retained only in-frame sequences with V and J called. Part of the clones is not carried over; for the studies checked, unresolved V genes explain less than half of this, and the remainder is unexplained. In all, the sample holds about 190,000 clones, and 85% to 90% of those were seen once. The biggest ten clones account for approximately 25% of the sample. Material: PBMCs or T cells enriched from blood (not recorded which). The origin of the receptors is a woman in her 40s in a cohort exposed to, infected with or recovered from COVID-19 (not recorded which).

The chain recombines TRBV5-8 with TRBJ1-2; D might be TRBD1 (5 bases). The germline CDR1 and CDR2 sequences are SGHTS and YDEGEE. The CDR3 consists of 11 residues. With 3 bases removed from V and 10 bases from J, the gap between germline ends came to 10 bases. The CDR3 coding sequence is TGTGCCAGCAGCTGGGGCAGGGCCTACACCTTC. As protein: CASSWGRAYTF.

V usage is TRBV7-4 and J usage is TRBJ2-7; 10 bases match TRBD1. Trimming took 4 bases from V and 2 from J; bases not matched to a gene: 5. Germline CDR1 SGHVT, CDR2 SQSDAQ. There are 15 residues in the CDR3. This chain's CDR3 is CASSYGDRGTYEQYF. The CDR3 nucleotides are TGTGCCAGCAGCTATGGGGACAGGGGCACCTACGAGCAGTACTTC.

The V gene is TRBV14, the J gene TRBJ2-4; D call uncertain. Trimming stripped 0 bases from V and 4 bases from J, with 7 bases between. Germline V gene data show CDR1 as SGHDN and CDR2 as FVKESK. The CDR3 sequence is 14 residues long. CDR3 in DNA: TGTGCCAGCAGCCAAGAGTTAGCTAAAAACATTCAGTACTTC. Its protein product is CASSQELAKNIQYF.

The genes are TRBV5-8 and TRBJ2-7; TRBD1 aligns across 7 bases. The length of the CDR3 is 16 residues. Germline V CDR1 and CDR2: SGHTS, YDEGEE. Trimming cost V 4 bases and J 6 bases; bases outside gene matches: 16. This chain's CDR3 is CASSLRTGGVRGEQYF. The CDR3 DNA sequence: TGTGCCAGCAGCCTACGGACAGGTGGGGTTAGGGGCGAGCAGTACTTC.

The chain links TRBV5-1 to TRBJ2-3; TRBD2 agrees at 8 bases. The CDR3 has 16 residues. The junction had 6 bases not matched to a gene; V was cut back by 0 bases and J by 3 bases. Germline lookup yields CDR1 SGHRS and CDR2 YFSETQ. The CDR3 sequence: CASSLDQRGPTDTQYF. CDR3 bases: TGCGCCAGCAGCTTGGACCAGCGGGGGCCGACAGATACGCAGTATTTT.

DNA of the CDR3: TGTGCCTGGATGGGGGGACTTGAAGCTTTCTTT. It encodes CAWMGGLEAFF. The chain employs TRBV30 and TRBJ1-1; perhaps TRBD1 as D (5 bases). CDR3 length equals 11 residues. Germline-derived CDR1 and CDR2 are GTSNPN and SVGIG (reference sequence). V lost 4 bases to trimming and J lost 7 bases, with 10 bases between them.

The V and J genes are TRBV29-1 and TRBJ1-1; 7 bases match TRBD1. CDR3 length: 15 amino acids. V was clipped by 3 bases and J by 4 bases; unmatched bases: 11. CDR1 is SQVTM and CDR2 is ANQGSEA in the germline V gene. Here the CDR3 reads CSVETTGSPGTEAFF. The CDR3 DNA sequence: TGCAGCGTTGAGACGACAGGGAGTCCCGGCACTGAAGCTTTCTTT.

Here the CDR3 DNA reads TGCGCCAGCAGCTTCGCAGGGAACTATGGCTACACCTTC. It codes for CASSFAGNYGYTF. V is TRBV5-1 and J is TRBJ1-2, with D perhaps TRBD1 (5 bases). Germline CDR1 SGHRS, CDR2 YFSETQ. V lost 2 bases and J 2 bases, leaving 7 bases between the germline ends. The CDR3 loop spans 13 amino acids.

This clone was detected once. The chain employs TRBV30 and TRBJ2-2; 10 bases align to TRBD2. CDR1 and CDR2 from the germline V gene are GTSNPN and SVGIG (reference sequence). J lost 1 base, V lost 3 bases, and 2 bases had no gene match. The CDR3 covers 15 residues. The CDR3 DNA sequence: TGTGCCTGGAGGGTAGCGGGAGGGAACACCGGGGAGCTGTTTTTT. Protein: CAWRVAGGNTGELFF.

This clone was seen a few times. The rearrangement links TRBV4-1 to TRBJ2-1; the match to TRBD2 covers 13 bases. CDR3 size: 18 residues. CDR1 and CDR2 from the germline V gene are MGHRA and YSYEKL. After removal of 5 bases from V and 1 base from J, the junction contained 8 bases not matched to a gene. CDR3 sequence reads: CASSGGGTSGKSYNEQFF. In DNA form, the CDR3 reads TGCGCCAGCAGCGGAGGGGGGACTAGCGGGAAGTCCTACAATGAGCAGTTCTTC.

Here the CDR3 reads CAWSPLYNEQFF. The CDR3 nucleotides are TGTGCCTGGAGTCCTCTCTACAATGAGCAGTTCTTC. The chain couples TRBV30 to TRBJ2-1; no definite D call. CDR3 size: 12 residues. V shed 2 bases and J shed 3 bases, with 5 bases lying between them. Germline CDR1 is GTSNPN and CDR2 is SVGIG (reference sequence).

This clone was recorded only once. This chain links TRBV28 with TRBJ1-2; 10 nucleotides align to TRBD1. V lost 3 bases and J lost 4; bases outside the gene matches: 14. CDR1 and CDR2 (germline): MDHEN, SYDVKM. This CDR3 region has 18 residues. CDR3 residues: CASSFRGDRGGRVYGYTF. The DNA of the CDR3 is TGTGCCAGCAGTTTCCGAGGGGACAGGGGAGGTCGAGTCTATGGCTACACCTTC.

V is TRBV6-5 and J is TRBJ1-5; D possibly corresponds to TRBD1 (6 bases). The germline V gene has CDR1 MNHEY and CDR2 SVGAGI. The CDR3 loop spans 15 amino acids. V was shortened by 6 bases and J by 2 bases, with 14 bases between the two germline ends. CDR3 region: CASRPGQYGNQPQHF. CDR3 sequence (DNA): TGTGCCAGCAGACCCGGACAGTACGGCAATCAGCCCCAGCATTTT.

CDR3 sequence reads: CASSYPYEQYF. The CDR3 nucleotides are TGTGCCAGCAGTTATCCATACGAGCAGTACTTC. The chain joins TRBV6-2 or TRBV6-3 to TRBJ2-7; D gene uncertain. CDR1 is MNHEY, CDR2 SVGEGT, per germline. This CDR3 is built from 11 residues. Trimming stripped 3 bases from V and 4 bases from J, with 4 bases between.

The V call is TRBV6-5, the J call TRBJ1-5; D is ambiguous. Trimming took 6 bases from V and 3 from J, leaving 15 bases between them. Germline CDR1 reads MNHEY; CDR2 reads SVGAGI. The length of the CDR3 is 15 residues. The CDR3 here is CASRAYAIANQPQHF. The DNA for the CDR3 is TGTGCCAGCAGAGCATACGCAATCGCCAATCAGCCCCAGCATTTT.

The chain links TRBV20-1 to TRBJ1-2, with a tentative D call TRBD1 (5 bases). V was shortened by 8 bases and J by 3 bases, with 7 bases between the two germline ends. Looked up from germline, CDR1 is DFQATT and CDR2 is SNEGSKA (reference sequence). This CDR3 contains 10 residues. CDR3 amino acids: CSPGDYGYTF. The CDR3 coding sequence is TGCAGTCCGGGGGACTATGGCTACACCTTC.

This clone was recorded only once. The chain recombines TRBV13 with TRBJ1-5; 10 bases agree with TRBD1. The germline CDR1 and CDR2 sequences are PRHDT and FYEKMQ (reference sequence). J was trimmed by 0 bases and V by 4 bases; bases with no gene match: 6. CDR3 length equals 17 residues. CDR3 bases: TGTGCCAGCAGCTCCCGGGACAGGGGTGATAGCAATCAGCCCCAGCATTTT. The encoded protein is CASSSRDRGDSNQPQHF.

The rearrangement uses TRBV9 and TRBJ2-7; TRBD2 matches at 11 bases. The trim removed 4 bases at V and 2 bases at J, leaving 5 bases unmatched. The CDR3 sequence is 15 residues long. Germline V gives CDR1 SGDLS, CDR2 YYNGEE. The CDR3 is CASSTTSGSPYEQYF. The DNA for the CDR3 is TGTGCCAGCAGCACCACTAGCGGGAGCCCCTACGAGCAGTACTTC.

The chain carries TRBV4-1 and TRBJ2-7; 8 nucleotides align to TRBD1. The CDR3 is 15 amino acids. The V gene's germline CDR1 is MGHRA and CDR2 YSYEKL. J gave up 4 bases and V 1 base, and 6 bases lay outside the gene matches. CDR3 in amino acids: CASSQVPGGEYEQYF. In DNA form, the CDR3 reads TGCGCCAGCAGCCAAGTGCCAGGGGGCGAATACGAGCAGTACTTC.

J is TRBJ1-2 and V is TRBV4-1, with D perhaps TRBD1 (5 bases). Per the germline V gene, CDR1 is MGHRA and CDR2 is YSYEKL. V dropped 1 base and J dropped 0 bases, with 12 bases sitting between them. This CDR3 is built from 16 residues. DNA for the CDR3: TGCGCCAGCAGCCAAGGGCAGGGCGCCCCTAACTATGGCTACACCTTC. Translated: CASSQGQGAPNYGYTF.